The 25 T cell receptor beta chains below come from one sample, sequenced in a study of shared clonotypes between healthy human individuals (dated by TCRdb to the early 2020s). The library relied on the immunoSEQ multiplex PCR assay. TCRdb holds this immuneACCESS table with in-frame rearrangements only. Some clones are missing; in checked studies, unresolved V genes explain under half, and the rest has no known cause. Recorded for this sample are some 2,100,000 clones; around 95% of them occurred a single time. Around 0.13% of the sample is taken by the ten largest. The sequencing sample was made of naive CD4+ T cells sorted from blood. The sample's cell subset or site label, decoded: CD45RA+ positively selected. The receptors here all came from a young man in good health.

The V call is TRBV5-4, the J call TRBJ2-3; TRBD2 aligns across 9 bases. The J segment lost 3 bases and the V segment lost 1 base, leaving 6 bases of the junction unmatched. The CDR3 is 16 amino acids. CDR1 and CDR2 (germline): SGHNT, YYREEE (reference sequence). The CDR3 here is CASSLLTTSGTDTQYF. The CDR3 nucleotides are TGTGCCAGCAGCTTGTTAACGACTAGCGGAACAGATACGCAGTATTTT.

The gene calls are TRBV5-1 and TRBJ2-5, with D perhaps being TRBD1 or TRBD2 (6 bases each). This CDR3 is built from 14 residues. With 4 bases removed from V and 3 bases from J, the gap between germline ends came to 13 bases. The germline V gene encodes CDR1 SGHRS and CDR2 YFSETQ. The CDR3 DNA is TGCGCCAGCAGCAGGAAGGGGGAGGAAGAGACCCAGTACTTC. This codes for CASSRKGEEETQYF.

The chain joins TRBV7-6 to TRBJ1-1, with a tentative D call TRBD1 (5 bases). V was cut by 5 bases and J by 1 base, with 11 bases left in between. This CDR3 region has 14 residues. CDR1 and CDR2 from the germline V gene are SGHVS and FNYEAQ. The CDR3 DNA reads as TGTGCCAGCAGCCGAATAGGACAGAACACTGAAGCTTTCTTT. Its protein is CASSRIGQNTEAFF.

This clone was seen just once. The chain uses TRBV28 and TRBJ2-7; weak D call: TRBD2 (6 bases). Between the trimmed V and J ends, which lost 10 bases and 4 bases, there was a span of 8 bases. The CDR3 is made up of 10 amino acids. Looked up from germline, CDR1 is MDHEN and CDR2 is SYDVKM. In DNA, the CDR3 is TGTGCCACCCGGGGGTACGAGCAGTACTTC. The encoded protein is CATRGYEQYF.

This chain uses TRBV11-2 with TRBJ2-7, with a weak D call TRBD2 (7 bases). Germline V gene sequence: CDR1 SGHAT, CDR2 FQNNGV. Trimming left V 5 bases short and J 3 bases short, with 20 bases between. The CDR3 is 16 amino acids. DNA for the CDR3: TGTGCCAGCAGCACAATACAGGGAGGGAACTTCTACGAGCAGTACTTC. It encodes CASSTIQGGNFYEQYF.

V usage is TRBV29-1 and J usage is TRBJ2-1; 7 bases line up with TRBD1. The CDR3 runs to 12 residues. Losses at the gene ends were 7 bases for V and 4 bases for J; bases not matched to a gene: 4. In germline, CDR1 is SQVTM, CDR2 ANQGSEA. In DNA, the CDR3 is TGCAGCGACCAGGGGGAGTACAATGAGCAGTTCTTC. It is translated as CSDQGEYNEQFF.

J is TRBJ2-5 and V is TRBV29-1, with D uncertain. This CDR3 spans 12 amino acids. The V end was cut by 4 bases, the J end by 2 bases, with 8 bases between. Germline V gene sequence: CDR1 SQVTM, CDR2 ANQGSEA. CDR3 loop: CSVGPAQETQYF. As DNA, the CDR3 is TGCAGCGTTGGGCCGGCACAAGAGACCCAGTACTTC.

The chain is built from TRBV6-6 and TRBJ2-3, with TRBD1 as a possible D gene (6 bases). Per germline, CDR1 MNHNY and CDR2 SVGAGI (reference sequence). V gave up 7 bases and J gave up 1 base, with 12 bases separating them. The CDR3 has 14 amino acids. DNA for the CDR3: TGTGCCAGCATACAGACAGGAGGCACAGATACGCAGTATTTT. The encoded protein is CASIQTGGTDTQYF.

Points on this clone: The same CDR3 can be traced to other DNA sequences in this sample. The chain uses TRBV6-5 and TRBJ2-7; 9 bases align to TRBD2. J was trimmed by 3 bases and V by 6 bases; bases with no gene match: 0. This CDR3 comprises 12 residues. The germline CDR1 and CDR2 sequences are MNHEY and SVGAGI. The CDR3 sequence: CASRRGGYEQYF. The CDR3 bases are TGTGCCAGCAGGCGGGGGGGCTACGAGCAGTACTTC.

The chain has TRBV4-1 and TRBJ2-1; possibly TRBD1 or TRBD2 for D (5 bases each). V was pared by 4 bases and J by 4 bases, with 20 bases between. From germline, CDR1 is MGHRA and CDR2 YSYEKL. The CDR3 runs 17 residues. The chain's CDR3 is CASSRITGPLGYNEQFF. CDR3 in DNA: TGCGCCAGCAGCCGAATAACGGGACCTCTAGGTTACAATGAGCAGTTCTTC.

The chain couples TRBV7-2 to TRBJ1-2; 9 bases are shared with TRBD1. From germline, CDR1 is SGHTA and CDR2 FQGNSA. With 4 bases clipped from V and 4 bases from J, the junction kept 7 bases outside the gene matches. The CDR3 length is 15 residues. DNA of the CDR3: TGTGCCAGCAGCTCTACAGGGGGCTCGTCCTATGGCTACACCTTC. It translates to CASSSTGGSSYGYTF.

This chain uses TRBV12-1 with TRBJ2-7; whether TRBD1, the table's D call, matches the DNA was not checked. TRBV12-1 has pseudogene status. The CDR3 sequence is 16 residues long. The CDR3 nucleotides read TGTGCCAGCAGCCATCGACAGGGACAGGGGTACCACGAGCAGTACTTC. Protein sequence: CASSHRQGQGYHEQYF.

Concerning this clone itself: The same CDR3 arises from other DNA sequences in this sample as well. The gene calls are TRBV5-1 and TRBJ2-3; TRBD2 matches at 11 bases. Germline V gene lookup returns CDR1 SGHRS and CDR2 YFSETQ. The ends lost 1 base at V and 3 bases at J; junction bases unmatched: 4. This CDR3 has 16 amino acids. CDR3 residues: CASSLTSGSPTDTQYF. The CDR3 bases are TGCGCCAGCAGCTTGACTAGCGGGAGTCCGACAGATACGCAGTATTTT. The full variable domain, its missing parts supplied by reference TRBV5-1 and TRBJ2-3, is KAGVTQTPRYLIKTRGQQVTLSCSPISGHRSVSWYQQTPGQGLQFLFEYFSETQRNKGNFPGRFSGRQFSNSRSEMNVSTLELGDSALYLCASSLTSGSPTDTQYFGPGTRLTVL.

The chain's CDR3 is CASSLAPSDTQYF. The CDR3, as DNA: TGTGCCAGCAGCTTAGCTCCGTCAGATACGCAGTATTTT. The chain is built from TRBV7-2 and TRBJ2-3; D uncertain. In germline, CDR1 is SGHTA, CDR2 FQGNSA. The CDR3 contains 13 residues. V was pared by 0 bases and J by 4 bases, with 5 bases between.

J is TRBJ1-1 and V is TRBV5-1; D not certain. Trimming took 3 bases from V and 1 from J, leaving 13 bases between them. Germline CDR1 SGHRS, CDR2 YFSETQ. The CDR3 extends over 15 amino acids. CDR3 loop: CASSSSTVPNTEAFF. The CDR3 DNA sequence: TGCGCCAGCAGCTCCAGCACGGTCCCGAACACTGAAGCTTTCTTT.

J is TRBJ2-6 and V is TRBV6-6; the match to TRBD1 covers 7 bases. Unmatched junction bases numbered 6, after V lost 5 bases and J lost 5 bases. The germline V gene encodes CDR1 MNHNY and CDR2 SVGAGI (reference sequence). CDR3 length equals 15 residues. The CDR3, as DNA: TGTGCCAGCAGTCAACAGGGGTCGAGGGCCAACGTCCTGACTTTC. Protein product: CASSQQGSRANVLTF.

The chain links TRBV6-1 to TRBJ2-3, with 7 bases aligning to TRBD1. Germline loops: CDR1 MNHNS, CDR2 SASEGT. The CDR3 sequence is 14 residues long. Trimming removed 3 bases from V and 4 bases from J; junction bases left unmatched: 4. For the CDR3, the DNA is TGTGCCAGCAGTGAGCAAACAGGGGCAGATACGCAGTATTTT. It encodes CASSEQTGADTQYF.

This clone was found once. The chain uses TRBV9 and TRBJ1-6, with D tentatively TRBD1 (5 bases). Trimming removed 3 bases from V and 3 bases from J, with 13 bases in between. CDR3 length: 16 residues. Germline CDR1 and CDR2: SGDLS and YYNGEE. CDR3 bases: TGTGCCAGCAGCGCGCAGGGAATTGACTATAATTCACCCCTCCACTTT. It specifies CASSAQGIDYNSPLHF.

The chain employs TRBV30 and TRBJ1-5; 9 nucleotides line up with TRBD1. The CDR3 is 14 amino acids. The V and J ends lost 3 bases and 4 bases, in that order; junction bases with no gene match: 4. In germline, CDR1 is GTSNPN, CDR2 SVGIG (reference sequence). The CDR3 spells CAWRGQGRNQPQHF. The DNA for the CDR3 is TGTGCCTGGAGAGGACAGGGGAGGAATCAGCCCCAGCATTTT. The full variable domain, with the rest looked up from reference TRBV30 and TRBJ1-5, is SQTIHQWPATLVQPVGSPLSLECTVEGTSNPNLYWYRQAAGRGLQLLFYSVGIGQISSEVPQNLSASRPQDRQFILSSKKLLLSDSGFYLCAWRGQGRNQPQHFGDGTRLSIL.

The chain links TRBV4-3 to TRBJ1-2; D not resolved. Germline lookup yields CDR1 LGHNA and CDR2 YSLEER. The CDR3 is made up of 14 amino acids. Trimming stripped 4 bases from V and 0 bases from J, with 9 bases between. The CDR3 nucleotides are TGCGCCAGCAGCCCAGAGAGAGCTAACTATGGCTACACCTTC. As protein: CASSPERANYGYTF.

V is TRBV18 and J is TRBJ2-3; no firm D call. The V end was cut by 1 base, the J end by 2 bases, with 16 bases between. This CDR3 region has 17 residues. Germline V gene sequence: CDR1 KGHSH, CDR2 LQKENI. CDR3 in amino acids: CASSPLTLAWATDTQYF. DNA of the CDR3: TGTGCCAGCTCACCACTTACGTTAGCTTGGGCCACAGATACGCAGTATTTT.

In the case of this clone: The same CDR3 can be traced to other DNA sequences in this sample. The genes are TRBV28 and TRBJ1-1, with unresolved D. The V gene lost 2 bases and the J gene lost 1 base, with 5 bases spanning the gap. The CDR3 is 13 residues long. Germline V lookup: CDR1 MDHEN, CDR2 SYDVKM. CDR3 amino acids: CASSLGGNTEAFF. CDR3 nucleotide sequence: TGTGCCAGCAGTTTAGGAGGGAACACTGAAGCTTTCTTT.

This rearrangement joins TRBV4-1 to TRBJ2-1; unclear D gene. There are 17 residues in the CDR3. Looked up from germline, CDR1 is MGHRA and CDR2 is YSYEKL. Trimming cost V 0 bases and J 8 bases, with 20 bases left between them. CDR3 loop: CASSQDRVLGYDDEQFF. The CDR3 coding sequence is TGCGCCAGCAGCCAAGATAGGGTGCTAGGCTATGACGATGAGCAGTTCTTC.

CDR3 bases: TGTGCCAGCAGCTTGGATAGAATCGGCTATGGCTACACCTTC. It encodes CASSLDRIGYGYTF. The chain combines TRBV5-6 with TRBJ1-2; D remains ambiguous. The germline CDR1 and CDR2 sequences are SGHDT and YYEEEE. The CDR3 totals 14 residues. Trimming took off 0 bases at V and 4 bases at J, with 10 bases between the two ends. The full variable domain, its missing parts supplied by reference TRBV5-6 and TRBJ1-2, is DAGVTQSPTHLIKTRGQQVTLRCSPKSGHDTVSWYQQALGQGPQFIFQYYEEEERQRGNFPDRFSGHQFPNYSSELNVNALLLGDSALYLCASSLDRIGYGYTFGSGTRLTVV.

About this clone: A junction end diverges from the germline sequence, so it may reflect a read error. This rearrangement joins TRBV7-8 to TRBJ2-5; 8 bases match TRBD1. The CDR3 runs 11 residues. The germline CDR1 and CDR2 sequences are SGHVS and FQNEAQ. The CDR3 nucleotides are TGTGCCAGCAGCCATGGGACAGGCTGGGACTTC. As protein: CASSHGTGWDF.